The 28 T cell receptor beta chains below all came from one sample that was sequenced in a study of glioma-infiltrating T cells after dendritic cell vaccination. Time point here: after dendritic cell vaccination, including at tumor progression/relapse. TCRdb keeps only in-frame clones here, not all; method: immunoSEQ multiplex PCR. The data show tens of thousands of clones, over 80% seen once. The sample in question was blood, obtained after dendritic cell vaccination. The receptors here all came from a human donor with glioblastoma.

A few counts support this clone. The V call is TRBV4-1, the J call TRBJ2-7, with TRBD2 as a possible D gene (6 bases). V lost 1 base and J 5 bases, leaving 9 bases between the germline ends. CDR1 is MGHRA and CDR2 is YSYEKL in the germline V gene. The length of the CDR3 is 13 residues. CDR3: CASSQGPGDEQYF. The CDR3 DNA follows: TGCGCCAGCAGCCAAGGGCCGGGGGACGAGCAGTACTTC.

This clone occurred a few times. The chain couples TRBV27 to TRBJ1-5; 12 nucleotides match TRBD1. With 5 bases clipped from V and 6 bases from J, the junction kept 8 bases outside the gene matches. CDR1 MNHEY and CDR2 SMNVEV come from the germline V gene (reference sequence). The CDR3 is 16 amino acids. In DNA form, the CDR3 reads TGTGCCAGCAGTCCCGGGACAGGGGGCGAGGGTCAGCCCCAGCATTTT. Translating gives CASSPGTGGEGQPQHF.

This rearrangement joins TRBV11-2 to TRBJ1-1; 9 bases align to TRBD1. V lost 3 bases to trimming and J lost 5 bases; unmatched junction nucleotides: 7. The CDR3 spans 15 residues. The germline V gene encodes CDR1 SGHAT and CDR2 FQNNGV. CDR3 protein: CASSFTGGAGTEAFF. CDR3 coding DNA: TGTGCCAGCAGCTTCACAGGGGGCGCTGGGACTGAAGCTTTCTTT.

J is TRBJ2-6 and V is TRBV5-4, with D perhaps TRBD1 (5 bases). The CDR3 contains 16 residues. CDR1 is SGHNT, CDR2 YYREEE, per germline (reference sequence). V lost 0 bases, J lost 0 bases, and 7 bases lay in between. The chain's CDR3 is CASSLDRSSGANVLTF. CDR3 coding DNA: TGTGCCAGCAGCTTGGACAGGAGCTCTGGGGCCAACGTCCTGACTTTC.

The rearrangement uses TRBV5-1 and TRBJ2-1; 10 bases align to TRBD1. Per germline, CDR1 SGHRS and CDR2 YFSETQ. V trimming: 4 bases; J trimming: 2 bases; junction bases outside the gene matches: 3. CDR3 length: 15 amino acids. Here the CDR3 DNA reads TGCGCCAGCAGCCTCGGACAGGGGGCCTACAATGAGCAGTTCTTC. This encodes CASSLGQGAYNEQFF.

V usage is TRBV2 and J usage is TRBJ2-2; TRBD1 might be the D (7 bases). V was clipped by 5 bases and J by 5 bases, with 9 bases between them. Germline values: CDR1 SNHLY, CDR2 FYNNEI. There are 13 residues in the CDR3. For the CDR3, the DNA is TGTGCCAGCAGTCCAGGGGGGACCGGGGAGCTGTTTTTT. It is translated as CASSPGGTGELFF.

In its sample, this clone was seen a few times. The chain joins TRBV7-2 to TRBJ2-7, with a tentative D call TRBD2 (9 bases). With 3 bases removed from V and 6 bases from J, the gap between germline ends came to 21 bases. Germline lookup yields CDR1 SGHTA and CDR2 FQGNSA. CDR3 size: 16 residues. Here the CDR3 reads CASSLTGQGGGGEQYF. CDR3 nucleotide sequence: TGTGCCAGCAGCTTGACAGGACAGGGCGGGGGGGGCGAGCAGTACTTC.

This clone appeared a single time. The CDR3 is CASSLGIGGARTDTQYF. In nucleotides, the CDR3 is TGTGCCAGCAGCTTAGGGATCGGGGGGGCTCGCACAGATACGCAGTATTTT. V usage is TRBV13 and J usage is TRBJ2-3, with 8 bases that match TRBD2. Trimming at V came to 0 bases and at J to 1 base, leaving 6 bases not matched to a gene. Germline CDR1 is PRHDT and CDR2 is FYEKMQ (reference sequence). The CDR3 runs 17 residues.

V and J are TRBV9 and TRBJ2-6; tentatively, D is TRBD1 (5 bases). Trimming cost V 5 bases and J 3 bases, with 18 bases left between them. Germline lookup yields CDR1 SGDLS and CDR2 YYNGEE. The CDR3 length is 17 residues. The CDR3 reads CASSTNSRVVGANVLTF. The CDR3 bases are TGTGCCAGCAGTACCAATTCCAGGGTGGTTGGGGCCAACGTCCTGACTTTC.

The gene calls are TRBV5-6 and TRBJ1-2; no clear D gene. With 0 bases removed from V and 7 bases from J, the gap between germline ends came to 13 bases. The CDR3 loop spans 14 amino acids. CDR1 SGHDT and CDR2 YYEEEE come from the germline V gene. In DNA, the CDR3 is TGTGCCAGCAGCTTGGAGCGCCGGGGAGGTGGCTACACCTTC. Translated, it gives CASSLERRGGGYTF.

J is TRBJ1-1 and V is TRBV19; tentative D call: TRBD1 (5 bases). V gave up 3 bases and J gave up 1 base, with 6 bases separating them. Per the germline V gene, CDR1 is LNHDA and CDR2 is SQIVND (reference sequence). The CDR3 sequence is 13 residues long. CDR3 region: CASSITGNTEAFF. The CDR3, as DNA: TGTGCCAGTAGTATTACAGGGAACACTGAAGCTTTCTTT.

This clone occurred a few times. CDR3 in amino acids: CASTPNRVAYEQYF. The CDR3 nucleotides are TGTGCCAGCACCCCCAACAGGGTGGCCTACGAGCAGTACTTC. The V and J genes are TRBV6-7 and TRBJ2-7, with D tentatively TRBD1 (6 bases). TRBV6-7 is sorted into the ORF group, with uncertain function. V was pared by 7 bases and J by 2 bases, with 15 bases between. CDR3 length equals 14 residues.

This clone showed up just a few times. V is TRBV2 and J is TRBJ1-2; the D gene is possibly TRBD1 (6 bases). Trimming pared 7 bases from V and 0 bases from J, leaving 12 bases between. The germline gives CDR1 SNHLY, CDR2 FYNNEI. The CDR3 runs 14 residues. This CDR3 is CASTRGPANYGYTF. CDR3 sequence (DNA): TGTGCCAGCACCAGGGGCCCAGCTAACTATGGCTACACCTTC.

On this clone itself: Distinct nucleotide sequences in the sample also encode this CDR3. The V and J genes are TRBV9 and TRBJ2-3; 10 bases match TRBD2. V trimming: 2 bases; J trimming: 0 bases; junction bases outside the gene matches: 0. This CDR3 region has 15 residues. Germline V gene data show CDR1 as SGDLS and CDR2 as YYNGEE. The CDR3 coding sequence is TGTGCCAGCAGCGTGGGACTAGCGAGCACAGATACGCAGTATTTT. It encodes CASSVGLASTDTQYF.

The chain's CDR3 is CASSLGTGTMNEQFF. The CDR3 DNA is TGTGCCAGCAGCCTCGGGACAGGGACAATGAATGAGCAGTTCTTC. The genes are TRBV7-8 and TRBJ2-1, with 9 bases matching TRBD1. This CDR3 has 15 amino acids. CDR1 and CDR2 from the germline V gene are SGHVS and FQNEAQ. With 5 bases clipped from V and 7 bases from J, the junction kept 9 bases outside the gene matches.

This chain links TRBV5-1 with TRBJ1-1; D remains ambiguous. Trimming removed 4 bases from V and 0 bases from J, with 13 bases in between. Germline V CDR1 and CDR2: SGHRS, YFSETQ. This CDR3 contains 15 residues. CDR3 sequence (DNA): TGCGCCAGCAGCCCCGGAGATGATATGAACACTGAAGCTTTCTTT. Translation: CASSPGDDMNTEAFF.

This chain uses TRBV9 with TRBJ2-1; 7 nucleotides agree with TRBD1. The V gene's germline CDR1 is SGDLS and CDR2 YYNGEE. V gave up 4 bases and J gave up 7 bases; unmatched junction bases: 14. CDR3 length: 16 residues. In DNA form, the CDR3 reads TGTGCCAGCAGCTCGACCGCCGGGACAGCCCTGAATGAGCAGTTCTTC. Protein sequence: CASSSTAGTALNEQFF.

The chain has TRBV11-2 and TRBJ2-7; 10 nucleotides match TRBD1. CDR1 is SGHAT, CDR2 FQNNGV, per germline. The trim removed 6 bases at V and 3 bases at J, leaving 8 bases unmatched. CDR3 length: 15 residues. The CDR3 DNA sequence: TGTGCCAGCAGTATTATGACAGGGGGCGTCTACGAGCAGTACTTC. Protein product: CASSIMTGGVYEQYF.

A single count supports this clone. The same CDR3 arises from other DNA sequences in this sample as well. The J gene is TRBJ1-1, the V gene TRBV7-3; no definite D call. CDR1 and CDR2 (germline): SGHTA, FQGTGA. There are 13 residues in the CDR3. V was pared by 3 bases and J by 0 bases, with 5 bases between. CDR3: CASSLSLNTEAFF. The CDR3 DNA reads as TGTGCCAGCAGCTTGAGCCTGAACACTGAAGCTTTCTTT.

This rearrangement joins TRBV18 to TRBJ2-7; 10 bases map to TRBD1. The CDR3 contains 15 residues. Trimming cost V 3 bases and J 3 bases; bases outside gene matches: 5. Germline V gene data show CDR1 as KGHSH and CDR2 as LQKENI. This chain's CDR3 is CASSPSGTGVYEQYF. The CDR3 nucleotides read TGTGCCAGCTCACCTTCCGGGACAGGGGTCTACGAGCAGTACTTC.

The chain uses TRBV19 and TRBJ1-4, with 9 bases lining up with TRBD1. V lost 5 bases, J lost 5 bases, and 9 bases stayed unmatched. The CDR3 length is 16 residues. Germline loops: CDR1 LNHDA, CDR2 SQIVND (reference sequence). The CDR3 sequence: CASSLFSGTGNEKLFF. The CDR3 region has the DNA TGTGCCAGTAGTCTTTTTTCCGGGACAGGGAATGAAAAACTGTTTTTT.

The chain uses TRBV16 and TRBJ2-7, with a weak D call TRBD2 (5 bases). The V end lost 7 bases, the J end lost 1 base, and 11 bases lay between the germline ends. The germline V gene encodes CDR1 KGHSY and CDR2 FQNENV. The CDR3 is 13 amino acids. CDR3 bases: TGTGCCAGCACCCGAGGGCAATCCTACGAGCAGTACTTC. This translates into CASTRGQSYEQYF. Variable domain in full (rest from reference TRBV16 and TRBJ2-7): GEEVAQTPKHLVRGEGQKAKLYCAPIKGHSYVFWYQQVLKNEFKFLISFQNENVFDETGMPKERFSAKCLPNSPCSLEIQATKLEDSAVYFCASTRGQSYEQYFGPGTRLTVT.

The V gene is TRBV15, the J gene TRBJ1-2, with a possible D match to TRBD1 (6 bases). Germline V gives CDR1 LNHNV, CDR2 YYDKDF (reference sequence). The CDR3 has 15 amino acids. Trimming pared 5 bases from V and 5 bases from J, leaving 18 bases between. The CDR3 DNA is TGTGCCACCAGCTCGTCCGGGGGGCTGGGGTATGGCTACACCTTC. This sequence encodes CATSSSGGLGYGYTF.

This chain uses TRBV7-8 with TRBJ1-6; D is possibly TRBD1 (5 bases). Germline CDR1 SGHVS, CDR2 FQNEAQ. V shed 5 bases and J shed 5 bases, with 13 bases lying between them. This CDR3 comprises 15 residues. CDR3 residues: CASSVDGQHNSPLHF. CDR3 coding DNA: TGTGCCAGCAGCGTGGACGGACAACATAATTCACCCCTCCACTTT.

V gene TRBV6-1 combines with J gene TRBJ1-5; 8 bases agree with TRBD1. The CDR3 length is 13 residues. The ends lost 6 bases at V and 6 bases at J; junction bases unmatched: 4. The germline V gene encodes CDR1 MNHNS and CDR2 SASEGT. The DNA of the CDR3 is TGTGCCAGCAGAAGACAGGGGAGTCAGCCCCAGCATTTT. It translates to CASRRQGSQPQHF.

The chain links TRBV5-1 to TRBJ1-6, with D possibly TRBD1 on 6 matching bases. Trimming left V 4 bases short and J 8 bases short, with 22 bases between. Germline V lookup: CDR1 SGHRS, CDR2 YFSETQ. This CDR3 is 17 amino acids long. CDR3 region: CASSESEQGSRHSPLHF. CDR3 sequence (DNA): TGCGCCAGCAGCGAATCCGAACAGGGTAGTCGTCATTCACCCCTCCACTTT.

The V gene is TRBV7-9, the J gene TRBJ1-2, with 7 bases aligning to TRBD1. The CDR3 contains 13 residues. Germline values: CDR1 SEHNR, CDR2 FQNEAQ (reference sequence). Losses at the gene ends were 2 bases for V and 8 bases for J; bases not matched to a gene: 5. The CDR3 DNA follows: TGTGCCAGCAGCTTACGACAGGGTTTGGGCTACACCTTC. It specifies CASSLRQGLGYTF. Filled out from reference TRBV7-9 and TRBJ1-2, the complete variable domain reads DTGVSQNPRHKITKRGQNVTFRCDPISEHNRLYWYRQTLGQGPEFLTYFQNEAQLEKSRLLSDRFSAERPKGSFSTLEIQRTEQGDSAMYLCASSLRQGLGYTFGSGTRLTVV.

The rearrangement uses TRBV9 and TRBJ1-2; 9 positions match TRBD1. The CDR3 runs 15 residues. Germline V CDR1 and CDR2: SGDLS, YYNGEE. V lost 4 bases and J lost 8; bases outside the gene matches: 12. The CDR3 sequence: CASSPVGQGSGGYTF. The CDR3 DNA is TGTGCCAGCAGCCCAGTGGGACAGGGCTCGGGAGGCTACACCTTC.